This T cell receptor beta chain was recovered during a study of blood T cells in healthy people across ages. V gave up 2 bases and J gave up 4 bases; unmatched junction bases: 6. This CDR3 comprises 16 residues. Combining a sample-barcoded 5' primer with a J-beta primer mix, a second PCR ran for roughly 7 to 12 cycles. TCRdb reanalysed the 5' RACE reads using MiXCR and keeps one entry per CDR3 protein. Here the sample spans fewer than 900,000 distinct CDR3 sequences, approximately 43% being singletons. The receptor was isolated from a woman aged 55-75 years in good health. The sample comprised blood. This chain uses TRBV12-3 or TRBV12-4 with TRBJ2-3, with 10 bases matching TRBD2. DNA for the CDR3: TGTGCCAGCAGTTTATGGCTAGCGGGAGCCTCAGATACGCAGTATTTT. It yields the protein CASSLWLAGASDTQYF.